One and the same sample provided the 22 T cell receptor beta chains below, sequenced in a study of OX40 agonist ivuxolimab in advanced cancers. Only in-frame clones appear in the TCRdb table, and some are missing; sequencing was by immunoSEQ multiplex PCR. The repertoire has about 64,000 clones, over 70% of them found once; the top ten carry around 1.3%. The material sequenced was CD4+ or CD8+ T cells sorted from blood, taken in a trial of the OX40 agonist ivuxolimab. These receptor sequences come from an adult with an advanced solid tumor such as melanoma, head and neck, liver or kidney cancer.

The genes are TRBV19 and TRBJ1-6, with D possibly being TRBD1 (6 bases). In germline, CDR1 is LNHDA, CDR2 SQIVND (reference sequence). Trimming cost V 5 bases and J 6 bases, with 20 bases left between them. This CDR3 is built from 17 residues. This CDR3 reads CASSSVSGGAGNSPLHF. The CDR3 DNA follows: TGTGCCAGTAGTTCCGTATCTGGGGGCGCGGGTAATTCACCCCTCCACTTT.

This clone was seen once. The chain combines TRBV10-3 with TRBJ1-1; D not resolved. CDR1 is ENHRY, CDR2 SYGVKD, per germline. Trimming cost V 10 bases and J 1 base, with 13 bases left between them. This CDR3 region has 13 residues. The CDR3 protein is CATVGSPNTEAFF. The CDR3 DNA reads TGTGCCACCGTGGGGAGCCCGAACACTGAAGCTTTCTTT.

Only one count was recorded for this clone. The chain employs TRBV2 and TRBJ1-5; TRBD1 is a possible D gene (5 bases). The CDR3 extends over 15 amino acids. CDR1 is SNHLY, CDR2 FYNNEI, per germline. Deletions cut 8 bases from V and 2 bases from J, with 16 bases between. CDR3 amino acids: CASSRDTQGNQPQHF. The CDR3 coding sequence is TGTGCCAGCTCCCGAGATACACAGGGCAATCAGCCCCAGCATTTT.

The chain uses TRBV7-2 and TRBJ1-2, with D tentatively TRBD1 (6 bases). Trimming cost V 5 bases and J 2 bases, with 15 bases left between them. This CDR3 comprises 15 residues. CDR1 SGHTA and CDR2 FQGNSA come from the germline V gene. DNA for the CDR3: TGTGCCAGCAGCGCTGGAAGAGGGGGAAACTATGGCTACACCTTC. Translated: CASSAGRGGNYGYTF.

V is TRBV5-1 and J is TRBJ2-3; D gene uncertain. Trimming shortened V by 2 bases and J by 2 bases, and 3 bases separated the two germline ends. The CDR3 is 12 residues long. Germline lookup yields CDR1 SGHRS and CDR2 YFSETQ. This chain's CDR3 is CASSFTTDTQYF. DNA of the CDR3: TGCGCCAGCAGCTTCACCACAGATACGCAGTATTTT.

This clone has just a few counts. The chain uses TRBV6-1 and TRBJ1-1, with D possibly being TRBD1 (5 bases). The CDR3 is 15 amino acids. CDR1 and CDR2 (germline): MNHNS, SASEGT. V dropped 4 bases and J dropped 4 bases, with 16 bases sitting between them. DNA for the CDR3: TGTGCCAGCAGTGCATCATCTGCAGGGTCCACTGAAGCTTTCTTT. Protein: CASSASSAGSTEAFF.

The V gene is TRBV4-1, the J gene TRBJ1-6, with 7 nucleotides matching TRBD1. CDR3 length equals 16 residues. The germline V gene encodes CDR1 MGHRA and CDR2 YSYEKL. Trimming took 5 bases from V and 6 from J; bases not matched to a gene: 10. CDR3 sequence (DNA): TGCGCCAGCAGCTCTACCGGGACAGCTTCTAATTCACCCCTCCACTTT. This translates into CASSSTGTASNSPLHF.

This chain joins TRBV5-6 and TRBJ1-1; maybe TRBD1 (5 bases). The CDR3 is made up of 13 amino acids. The germline CDR1 and CDR2 sequences are SGHDT and YYEEEE. Trimming removed 4 bases from V and 8 bases from J, with 15 bases in between. The CDR3 region is CASSEGWAGEAFF. CDR3 nucleotides: TGTGCCAGCAGCGAGGGTTGGGCAGGGGAAGCTTTCTTT.

This chain joins TRBV4-1 and TRBJ1-2, with 8 positions matching TRBD1. There are 12 residues in the CDR3. The J segment lost 7 bases and the V segment lost 4 bases, leaving 2 bases of the junction unmatched. Per the germline V gene, CDR1 is MGHRA and CDR2 is YSYEKL. The DNA of the CDR3 is TGCGCCAGCAGCCGGACAGGGTCTGGCTACACCTTC. Translation gives CASSRTGSGYTF.

This clone showed up just once. The chain recombines TRBV5-8 with TRBJ1-6; TRBD1 agrees at 7 bases. Trimming cost V 10 bases and J 4 bases; bases outside gene matches: 8. CDR3 length: 14 residues. Germline values: CDR1 SGHTS, CDR2 YDEGEE. The CDR3 DNA reads TGTGCCGGCACCGGGACAGAGTATAATTCACCCCTCCACTTT. Residues: CAGTGTEYNSPLHF.

The chain employs TRBV19 and TRBJ1-2, with 8 positions matching TRBD1. In germline, CDR1 is LNHDA, CDR2 SQIVND (reference sequence). With V trimmed by 7 bases and J by 6 bases, 13 bases remained unmatched. The CDR3 is made up of 15 amino acids. The CDR3 protein is CASTAPRGRSHGYTF. The CDR3 DNA follows: TGTGCCAGTACTGCTCCCAGGGGGCGTTCACATGGCTACACCTTC.

The gene calls are TRBV18 and TRBJ2-2; 12 bases match TRBD2. The CDR3 spans 17 residues. CDR1 and CDR2 from the germline V gene are KGHSH and LQKENI. V shed 6 bases, J shed 3 bases, and the junction held 8 bases outside the gene matches. This CDR3 reads CASSAASGGAYTGELFF. The DNA of the CDR3 is TGTGCCAGCTCGGCGGCTAGCGGGGGGGCCTACACCGGGGAGCTGTTTTTT.

The V and J genes are TRBV4-1 and TRBJ2-5, with D perhaps given as TRBD1 or TRBD2 (5 bases each). Trimming pared 5 bases from V and 4 bases from J, leaving 11 bases between. This CDR3 has 13 residues. CDR1 and CDR2 from the germline V gene are MGHRA and YSYEKL. The CDR3 here is CASSAPGTETQYF. The DNA for the CDR3 is TGCGCCAGCAGCGCCCCCGGGACAGAGACCCAGTACTTC.

The rearrangement links TRBV4-1 to TRBJ1-2, with D unclear. Per the germline V gene, CDR1 is MGHRA and CDR2 is YSYEKL. The germline V and J ends were trimmed by 0 bases and 4 bases, with 15 bases remaining between them. The length of the CDR3 is 16 residues. In nucleotides, the CDR3 is TGCGCCAGCAGCCAAGAAGGTGGGGTCGGGATCTATGGCTACACCTTC. Its translation: CASSQEGGVGIYGYTF.

The rearrangement uses TRBV7-3 and TRBJ1-1; D is perhaps TRBD1 (5 bases). V was shortened by 6 bases and J by 4 bases, with 12 bases between the two germline ends. The CDR3 length is 13 residues. CDR1 SGHTA and CDR2 FQGTGA come from the germline V gene. CDR3 nucleotides: TGTGCCAGCAGTTTCCAGGGCGGCACTGAAGCTTTCTTT. It codes for CASSFQGGTEAFF.

The gene calls are TRBV10-1 and TRBJ2-6; D ambiguous. The germline gives CDR1 WNHNN, CDR2 SYGVQD (reference sequence). The CDR3 extends over 13 amino acids. V was trimmed by 8 bases and J by 0 bases, leaving 5 bases between them. For the CDR3, the DNA is TGCGCCAGCTCCGACTCTGGGGCCAACGTCCTGACTTTC. Protein: CASSDSGANVLTF.

The chain uses TRBV11-2 and TRBJ1-3; D is unclear. The CDR3 covers 18 residues. The germline gives CDR1 SGHAT, CDR2 FQNNGV. Trimming shortened V by 2 bases and J by 0 bases, and 17 bases separated the two germline ends. CDR3 amino acids: CASSLLAPSTYSGNTIYF. In nucleotides, the CDR3 is TGTGCCAGCAGCTTATTAGCCCCTTCTACCTACTCTGGAAACACCATATATTTT. The full variable domain, with the rest looked up from reference TRBV11-2 and TRBJ1-3, is EAGVAQSPRYKIIEKRQSVAFWCNPISGHATLYWYQQILGQGPKLLIQFQNNGVVDDSQLPKDRFSAERLKGVDSTLKIQPAKLEDSAVYLCASSLLAPSTYSGNTIYFGEGSWLTVV.

The chain links TRBV18 to TRBJ2-2; D is uncertain. CDR1 and CDR2 from the germline V gene are KGHSH and LQKENI. V lost 3 bases, J lost 6 bases, and 11 bases lay in between. The CDR3 spans 14 residues. Here the CDR3 DNA reads TGTGCCAGCTCACCCTCCTCAGCCGCCGGGGAGCTGTTTTTT. Its protein is CASSPSSAAGELFF.

The chain employs TRBV30 and TRBJ1-2; TRBD1 matches 7 bases. Germline CDR1 GTSNPN, CDR2 SVGIG (reference sequence). There are 13 residues in the CDR3. With 3 bases clipped from V and 5 bases from J, the junction kept 6 bases outside the gene matches. The DNA of the CDR3 is TGTGCCTGGAGACCAGGGGGGCTTTATGGCTACACCTTC. Residues: CAWRPGGLYGYTF.

The gene calls are TRBV7-8 and TRBJ1-2, with a tentative D call TRBD1 (5 bases). The V and J ends lost 1 base and 4 bases respectively, with 10 bases between them. CDR3 length equals 14 residues. CDR1 SGHVS and CDR2 FQNEAQ come from the germline V gene. This chain's CDR3 is CASSLGRQSYGYTF. The CDR3 DNA sequence: TGTGCCAGCAGCTTAGGGAGACAGAGCTATGGCTACACCTTC.

This sequence joins TRBV5-1 and TRBJ1-6; D remains unclear. Germline CDR1 SGHRS, CDR2 YFSETQ. The CDR3 spans 16 residues. Trimming cost V 0 bases and J 8 bases, with 15 bases left between them. In nucleotides, the CDR3 is TGCGCCAGCAGCTTGGATTCGTCAGTGCTCCATTCACCCCTCCACTTT. Protein: CASSLDSSVLHSPLHF.

This clone showed up just a few times. The chain employs TRBV7-3 and TRBJ1-1; D gene ambiguous. Trimming shortened V by 11 bases and J by 1 base, and 11 bases separated the two germline ends. The CDR3 loop spans 12 amino acids. Per germline, CDR1 SGHTA and CDR2 FQGTGA. For the CDR3, the DNA is TGTGCCTCCAGAGGATCGAACACTGAAGCTTTCTTT. This translates into CASRGSNTEAFF.